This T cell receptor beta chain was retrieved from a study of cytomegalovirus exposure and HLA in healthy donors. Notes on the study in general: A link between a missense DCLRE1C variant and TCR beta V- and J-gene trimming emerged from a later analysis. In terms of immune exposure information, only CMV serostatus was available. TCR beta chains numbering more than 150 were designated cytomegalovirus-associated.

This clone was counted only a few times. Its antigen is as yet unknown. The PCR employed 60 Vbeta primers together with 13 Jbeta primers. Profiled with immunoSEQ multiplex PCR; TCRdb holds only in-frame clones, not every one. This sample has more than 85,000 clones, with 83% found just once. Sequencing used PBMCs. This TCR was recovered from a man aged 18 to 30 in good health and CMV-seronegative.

The CDR3 DNA sequence: TGTGCCAGCAGCGTAGAGGGGGACTCTGGAAACACCATATATTTT. It translates to CASSVEGDSGNTIYF. The chain links TRBV9 to TRBJ1-3; D is possibly TRBD1 (6 bases). Germline lookup yields CDR1 SGDLS and CDR2 YYNGEE. The CDR3 loop spans 15 amino acids. V lost 0 bases and J lost 0, with 7 bases in between.